This TCR beta chain was captured by sequencing in a study of T cell repertoires in cytomegalovirus infection. Study-wide context: In public TCR beta signatures, there were indications of both CMV infection and matching HLA type. Study-wide results and limits: Frequencies of public TCR beta families were cumulated, and this identified carriers of CMV plus the relevant HLA. Clonotype analysis showed dominance of the ex vivo response by HLA-C-restricted CMV-specific TCR beta clonotypes.

The sample holds many counts of this clonotype. Antigen specificity is unknown. Via MiXCR, TCRdb re-called the reads, giving one row per CDR3 protein. This sample carries about 76,000 distinct CDR3 sequences, roughly 3.5% of them seen once, and the ten largest clones take under 5.5%. V was shortened by 0 bases and J by 3 bases, with 9 bases between the two germline ends. Germline V gene sequence: CDR1 SGDLS, CDR2 YYNGEE. The CDR3 has 14 residues. This receptor was taken from a human donor in good health (CMV status not recorded). Some clones in this sample may be carry-over from other donors' samples. The chain has TRBV9 and TRBJ2-5; perhaps D is TRBD1 or TRBD2 (6 bases each). The sequenced sample was PBMCs. CDR3 sequence reads: CASSVEGGEETQYF. For the CDR3, the DNA is TGTGCCAGCAGCGTAGAGGGGGGCGAAGAGACCCAGTACTTC. The full variable domain, in which reference TRBV9 and TRBJ2-5 provide the parts outside the CDR3, is DSGVTQTPKHLITATGQRVTLRCSPRSGDLSVYWYQQSLDQGLQFLIQYYNGEERAKGNILERFSAQQFPDLHSELNLSSLELGDSALYFCASSVEGGEETQYFGPGTRLLVL.